What follows are 25 T cell receptor beta chains derived from one specimen sequenced in a study of vaccination and CD4 T cells after COVID-19. The study sequenced cultured CD4+ T cell DNA using the Oncomine TCR Beta short-read assay. MiXCR was run by TCRdb on the PCR reads, yielding one entry per CDR3 protein. The table has over 14,000 distinct CDR3 sequences, 25% to 40% seen once. Antigens of these TCRs are unknown. Treatment of the sample: roughly 10-day PBMC culture with coronavirus spike peptide pools or control peptides (ViraFEST assay). This sample comprised CD4+ T cells from blood, cultured in vitro, obtained after SARS-CoV-2 vaccination. The source is a human donor who had recovered from COVID-19.

The chain couples TRBV6-5 to TRBJ2-1, with D perhaps TRBD2 (5 bases). The CDR3 contains 15 residues. V lost 0 bases, J lost 4 bases, and 10 bases lay in between. Germline V gene sequence: CDR1 MNHEY, CDR2 SVGAGI. The CDR3 DNA reads TGTGCCAGCAGTTACTCCGCCGGGGATTACAATGAGCAGTTCTTC. It codes for CASSYSAGDYNEQFF.

This clonotype was seen only a few times. The V call is TRBV24-1, the J call TRBJ2-3, with a weak D call TRBD1 (5 bases). Germline values: CDR1 KGHDR, CDR2 SFDVKD. The CDR3 extends over 15 amino acids. The ends were cut back, 4 bases at V and 1 base at J, with 11 bases in the middle. The CDR3 loop reads CATSDPRAGTDTQYF. The CDR3 DNA reads as TGTGCCACCAGTGACCCCAGGGCTGGCACAGATACGCAGTATTTT.

This clonotype appeared a few times. The chain joins TRBV7-3 to TRBJ2-5; no clear D gene. Germline CDR1 SGHTA, CDR2 FQGTGA. CDR3 size: 12 residues. V was shortened by 8 bases and J by 1 base, with 8 bases between the two germline ends. The CDR3 reads CASGQPQETQYF. The CDR3 region has the DNA TGTGCCAGCGGCCAGCCCCAAGAGACCCAGTACTTC.

The rearrangement uses TRBV20-1 and TRBJ2-3; 9 bases are a match to TRBD2. The V and J ends lost 7 bases and 4 bases, in that order; junction bases with no gene match: 9. The CDR3 is made up of 14 amino acids. Germline lookup yields CDR1 DFQATT and CDR2 SNEGSKA (reference sequence). The CDR3 sequence is CSVDLGGRADTQYF. CDR3 DNA: TGCAGTGTGGATCTGGGCGGGAGGGCAGATACGCAGTATTTT.

This clonotype occurred a few times. The chain carries TRBV11-2 and TRBJ1-1; D remains ambiguous. Per the germline V gene, CDR1 is SGHAT and CDR2 is FQNNGV. The CDR3 sequence is 15 residues long. Trimming left V 2 bases short and J 2 bases short, with 12 bases between. DNA of the CDR3: TGTGCCAGCAGCTTAAGGGCAGCGGATAACACTGAAGCTTTCTTT. Translating gives CASSLRAADNTEAFF.

V gene TRBV28 combines with J gene TRBJ1-5; D is unclear. The ends were cut back, 8 bases at V and 3 bases at J, with 11 bases in the middle. Germline loops: CDR1 MDHEN, CDR2 SYDVKM. This CDR3 contains 13 residues. DNA for the CDR3: TGTGCCAGCCTACCCAATCCCAATCAGCCCCAGCATTTT. Translated, it gives CASLPNPNQPQHF.

The CDR3 region has the DNA TGTGCCAGCAGTTACGACAGGGGGGATCAGCCCCAGCATTTT. Protein: CASSYDRGDQPQHF. The rearrangement uses TRBV6-2 or TRBV6-3 and TRBJ1-5; 9 bases line up with TRBD1. This CDR3 comprises 14 residues. The germline V gene has CDR1 MNHEY and CDR2 SVGEGT. The junction had 1 base not matched to a gene; V was cut back by 2 bases and J by 5 bases.

This clonotype was seen more than once but under ten times. The chain combines TRBV19 with TRBJ1-1; TRBD1 is a possible D gene (5 bases). Per the germline V gene, CDR1 is LNHDA and CDR2 is SQIVND (reference sequence). Trimming pared 6 bases from V and 5 bases from J, leaving 22 bases between. CDR3 length: 16 amino acids. CDR3 sequence reads: CASSEGRARVWTEAFF. CDR3 bases: TGTGCCAGTAGCGAGGGGAGGGCGAGGGTTTGGACTGAAGCTTTCTTT.

This CDR3 reads CSARDPSSGRSDTQYF. DNA for the CDR3: TGCAGTGCTAGAGATCCATCTAGCGGGAGGTCAGATACGCAGTATTTT. The chain uses TRBV20-1 and TRBJ2-3, with TRBD2 matching over 11 bases. CDR1 and CDR2 (germline): DFQATT, SNEGSKA (reference sequence). Trimming took 0 bases from V and 4 from J; bases not matched to a gene: 6. The CDR3 runs 16 residues.

The chain joins TRBV6-2 or TRBV6-3 to TRBJ2-7, with D unclear. Trimming removed 2 bases at V and 9 bases at J, with 14 bases between. CDR3 size: 13 residues. Germline-derived CDR1 and CDR2 are MNHEY and SVGEGT. CDR3 sequence (DNA): TGTGCCAGCAGTTACCCGGATCCTAACGGGCAGTACTTC. This sequence encodes CASSYPDPNGQYF.

In its sample, this clonotype was seen a few times. The chain carries TRBV20-1 and TRBJ1-2; possible D gene TRBD1, 5 bases. Germline CDR1 is DFQATT and CDR2 is SNEGSKA (reference sequence). The CDR3 is made up of 15 amino acids. V lost 0 bases and J 6 bases, leaving 17 bases between the germline ends. The chain's CDR3 is CSARDGGVRSHGYTF. DNA of the CDR3: TGCAGTGCTAGAGATGGGGGAGTTCGCTCTCATGGCTACACCTTC.

The chain recombines TRBV7-8 with TRBJ2-7; a possible D gene is TRBD2 (7 bases). CDR3 length equals 16 residues. Germline V gene data show CDR1 as SGHVS and CDR2 as FQNEAQ. V gave up 5 bases and J gave up 0 bases, with 17 bases separating them. Here the CDR3 reads CASSLGGTMSSYEQYF. As DNA, the CDR3 is TGTGCCAGCAGCCTCGGGGGGACAATGAGCTCCTACGAGCAGTACTTC.

This clonotype has only a few counts. The chain carries TRBV27 and TRBJ2-3; 15 nucleotides agree with TRBD2. Germline CDR1 reads MNHEY; CDR2 reads SMNVEV (reference sequence). V was clipped by 0 bases and J by 6 bases; unmatched bases: 7. This CDR3 spans 18 amino acids. This CDR3 reads CASSLSEGLAGGGDTQYF. CDR3 nucleotide sequence: TGTGCCAGCAGTTTATCGGAGGGACTAGCGGGAGGAGGGGATACGCAGTATTTT.

V and J are TRBV19 and TRBJ2-3, with TRBD1 matching over 8 bases. The CDR3 has 15 residues. CDR1 is LNHDA, CDR2 SQIVND, per germline (reference sequence). The ends lost 1 base at V and 4 bases at J; junction bases unmatched: 4. The CDR3 DNA sequence: TGTGCCAGTAGTATAGTAGTGACAGGGGCAGATACGCAGTATTTT. It codes for CASSIVVTGADTQYF.

The J gene is TRBJ2-4, the V gene TRBV6-4, with TRBD2 matching 15 bases. From germline, CDR1 is MRHNA and CDR2 SNTAGT. The CDR3 is 18 amino acids. Germline trimming cut 4 bases from V and 0 bases from J; bases unmatched to any gene: 4. CDR3 in amino acids: CASSVRTSGRVAKNIQYF. In nucleotides, the CDR3 is TGTGCCAGCAGTGTCCGGACTAGCGGGAGGGTAGCCAAAAACATTCAGTACTTC.

The chain has TRBV27 and TRBJ2-7; TRBD1 agrees at 12 bases. CDR3 length: 16 amino acids. In germline, CDR1 is MNHEY, CDR2 SMNVEV (reference sequence). After removal of 8 bases from V and 3 bases from J, the junction contained 11 bases not matched to a gene. The CDR3 is CASAPGQGAPNYEQYF. CDR3 coding DNA: TGTGCCAGCGCCCCGGGACAGGGGGCCCCCAACTACGAGCAGTACTTC.

This clonotype was recorded once. One end of the junction does not line up with germline, which may come from a read error. The rearrangement links TRBV4-3 to TRBJ1-2; D might be TRBD1 (5 bases). The CDR3 contains 13 residues. Looked up from germline, CDR1 is LGHNA and CDR2 is YSLEER. The CDR3 DNA reads TGCGCCAGCAGCCAAGAACGTTACCGGGGCGTTTACTTC. Translation: CASSQERYRGVYF.

The chain combines TRBV28 with TRBJ2-7; 7 bases are shared with TRBD1. This CDR3 contains 17 residues. V was pared by 6 bases and J by 0 bases, with 14 bases of the junction left unmatched. In germline, CDR1 is MDHEN, CDR2 SYDVKM. This CDR3 is CASRTGNVLLPSYEQYF. CDR3 DNA: TGTGCCAGCAGGACAGGGAACGTATTACTCCCCTCCTACGAGCAGTACTTC.

The CDR3 coding sequence is TGTGCCAGCGGGCCTTTGGACAGGGAGTCGGGTGAGCAGTTCTTC. Protein sequence: CASGPLDRESGEQFF. This chain joins TRBV7-2 and TRBJ2-1; 8 bases match TRBD1. The junction had 15 bases not matched to a gene; V was cut back by 8 bases and J by 9 bases. Looked up from germline, CDR1 is SGHTA and CDR2 is FQGNSA. The CDR3 is 15 amino acids. Full variable domain (rest looked up from reference TRBV7-2 and TRBJ2-1): GAGVSQSPSNKVTEKGKDVELRCDPISGHTALYWYRQSLGQGLEFLIYFQGNSAPDKSGLPSDRFSAERTGGSVSTLTIQRTQQEDSAVYLCASGPLDRESGEQFFGPGTRLTVL.

This chain uses TRBV2 with TRBJ2-1; the match to TRBD1 covers 9 bases. After removal of 6 bases from V and 0 bases from J, the junction contained 6 bases not matched to a gene. Germline CDR1 reads SNHLY; CDR2 reads FYNNEI. The CDR3 runs to 16 residues. CDR3 in amino acids: CASRSTGGASYNEQFF. The DNA of the CDR3 is TGTGCCAGCAGATCTACAGGGGGCGCCTCCTACAATGAGCAGTTCTTC. Variable domain in full (rest from reference TRBV2 and TRBJ2-1): EPEVTQTPSHQVTQMGQEVILRCVPISNHLYFYWYRQILGQKVEFLVSFYNNEISEKSEIFDDQFSVERPDGSNFTLKIRSTKLEDSAMYFCASRSTGGASYNEQFFGPGTRLTVL.

CDR3 loop: CASSPRQGAAYEQYF. In DNA, the CDR3 is TGTGCCAGCAGTCCTCGACAGGGGGCGGCCTACGAGCAGTACTTC. The genes are TRBV6-2 or TRBV6-3 and TRBJ2-7; 10 positions match TRBD1. The CDR3 totals 15 residues. The trim removed 5 bases at V and 2 bases at J, leaving 6 bases unmatched. Germline V lookup: CDR1 MNHEY, CDR2 SVGEGT.

This clonotype showed up just a few times. The gene calls are TRBV5-6 and TRBJ2-7, with TRBD2 identical over 8 bases. V lost 4 bases, J lost 0 bases, and 15 bases stayed unmatched. This CDR3 region has 18 residues. In germline, CDR1 is SGHDT, CDR2 YYEEEE. The CDR3 bases are TGTGCCAGCAGCCACCTGTACGGCGGGGGGCGGCTCTCCTACGAGCAGTACTTC. This encodes CASSHLYGGGRLSYEQYF.

The CDR3 is CASSFLGTHGYTF. CDR3 nucleotides: TGTGCCAGCAGTTTTTTGGGGACTCATGGCTACACCTTC. The rearrangement joins TRBV12-3 or TRBV12-4 to TRBJ1-2, with TRBD1 as a possible D gene (5 bases). Trimming stripped 3 bases from V and 6 bases from J, with 11 bases between. This CDR3 comprises 13 residues.

This clonotype was found a few times. The V and J genes are TRBV27 and TRBJ2-1, with 8 bases identical to TRBD1. Germline V gene data show CDR1 as MNHEY and CDR2 as SMNVEV (reference sequence). J lost 8 bases, V lost 3 bases, and 9 bases had no gene match. The CDR3 covers 15 residues. The CDR3 DNA reads as TGTGCCAGCAGTTTTTCCAGGACAGGGCAATATGAGCAGTTCTTC. It yields the protein CASSFSRTGQYEQFF.

The chain employs TRBV28 and TRBJ2-7; possible D gene TRBD1, 6 bases. Between the trimmed V and J ends, which lost 11 bases and 7 bases, there was a span of 18 bases. CDR3 length: 12 residues. Looked up from germline, CDR1 is MDHEN and CDR2 is SYDVKM. The CDR3, as DNA: TGTGCCTCACAGGGCGCGCTGGGGGAGCAGTACTTC. The encoded protein is CASQGALGEQYF.